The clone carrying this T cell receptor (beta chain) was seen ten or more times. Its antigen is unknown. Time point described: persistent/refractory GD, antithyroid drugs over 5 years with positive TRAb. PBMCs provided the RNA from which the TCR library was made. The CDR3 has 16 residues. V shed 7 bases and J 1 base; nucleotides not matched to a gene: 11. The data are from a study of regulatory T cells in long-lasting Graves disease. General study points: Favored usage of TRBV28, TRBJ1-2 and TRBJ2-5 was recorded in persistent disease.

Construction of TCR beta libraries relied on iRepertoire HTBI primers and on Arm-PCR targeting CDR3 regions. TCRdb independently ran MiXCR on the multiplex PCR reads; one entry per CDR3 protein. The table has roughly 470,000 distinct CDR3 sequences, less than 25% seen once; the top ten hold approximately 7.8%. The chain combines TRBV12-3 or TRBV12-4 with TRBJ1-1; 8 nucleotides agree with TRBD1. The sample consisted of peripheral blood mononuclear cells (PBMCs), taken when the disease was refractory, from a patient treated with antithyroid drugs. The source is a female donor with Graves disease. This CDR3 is CASISRPGTGNTEAFF. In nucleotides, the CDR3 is TGTGCCAGCATCTCCCGGCCCGGGACAGGGAACACTGAAGCTTTCTTT.